The 32 T cell receptor beta chains in this list originate from one sample, sequenced in a study of T cells after yellow fever vaccination. A single record per CDR3 protein comes from TCRdb applying MiXCR to the 5' RACE reads. Of 300,000 to 400,000 distinct CDR3 sequences listed, 8.7% are singletons. The sequencing used PBMCs, collected on the day of the first yellow fever vaccination. The source is a man younger than 35 who received the YFV17D yellow fever vaccine.

This clonotype turned up a few times. The rearrangement links TRBV15 to TRBJ2-5, with TRBD1 as a possible D gene (5 bases). The V and J ends lost 4 bases and 5 bases respectively, with 23 bases between them. The germline CDR1 and CDR2 sequences are LNHNV and YYDKDF (reference sequence). The CDR3 spans 17 residues. This chain's CDR3 is CATSTSKRGAGPETQYF. CDR3 DNA: TGTGCCACCAGCACCTCTAAAAGGGGCGCAGGACCCGAGACCCAGTACTTC.

The CDR3 protein is CASSDQEYNEQFF. CDR3 coding DNA: TGTGCCAGCAGTGACCAGGAGTACAATGAGCAGTTCTTC. The chain is built from TRBV25-1 and TRBJ2-1; unclear D gene. The germline V gene encodes CDR1 MGHDK and CDR2 SYGVNS. Trimming took 3 bases from V and 4 from J, leaving 7 bases between them. The CDR3 is made up of 13 amino acids.

This clonotype was seen repeatedly, ten times or more. This chain uses TRBV6-1 with TRBJ2-5; D uncertain. The CDR3 is made up of 15 amino acids. Trimming stripped 0 bases from V and 5 bases from J, with 13 bases between. The germline gives CDR1 MNHNS, CDR2 SASEGT. The CDR3: CASSEAWASRETQYF. CDR3 DNA: TGTGCCAGCAGTGAAGCTTGGGCGTCGCGGGAGACCCAGTACTTC.

This clonotype occurred a few times. V and J are TRBV19 and TRBJ2-1, with 11 bases that match TRBD2. From germline, CDR1 is LNHDA and CDR2 SQIVND (reference sequence). The CDR3 length is 17 residues. V dropped 7 bases and J dropped 0; count of bases not matched to a gene: 8. The chain's CDR3 is CASTTFSGGVSYNEQFF. The CDR3, as DNA: TGTGCCAGTACCACCTTTAGCGGGGGGGTCTCCTACAATGAGCAGTTCTTC.

In its sample, this clonotype was seen a few times. The genes are TRBV5-8 and TRBJ2-3, with 7 bases lining up with TRBD2. V dropped 3 bases and J dropped 0; count of bases not matched to a gene: 4. CDR3 length: 15 residues. In germline, CDR1 is SGHTS, CDR2 YDEGEE. The CDR3 nucleotides are TGTGCCAGCAGCTCTCGGACTAGAAGCACAGATACGCAGTATTTT. Protein: CASSSRTRSTDTQYF.

This clonotype has more than one count but fewer than ten. The V call is TRBV7-2, the J call TRBJ2-7, with TRBD1 as a possible D gene (5 bases). CDR1 SGHTA and CDR2 FQGNSA come from the germline V gene. CDR3 length: 14 amino acids. V lost 1 base to trimming and J lost 2 bases, with 9 bases between them. As DNA, the CDR3 is TGTGCCAGCAGCTTAGATTTGGGGCCCTACGAGCAGTACTTC. It translates to CASSLDLGPYEQYF. Full variable domain (missing parts from reference TRBV7-2 and TRBJ2-7): GAGVSQSPSNKVTEKGKDVELRCDPISGHTALYWYRQSLGQGLEFLIYFQGNSAPDKSGLPSDRFSAERTGGSVSTLTIQRTQQEDSAVYLCASSLDLGPYEQYFGPGTRLTVT.

As regards this clonotype: A junction end diverges from the germline sequence, so it may reflect a read error. The J gene is TRBJ1-2, the V gene TRBV27; 10 nucleotides agree with TRBD1. Germline CDR1 is MNHEY and CDR2 is SMNVEV (reference sequence). CDR3 length equals 15 residues. The CDR3 DNA sequence: TGTGCCAGCAGTGACCGGACAGGGGGTAACGATGGCTACACCTTC. Protein product: CASSDRTGGNDGYTF.

This clonotype was seen a handful of times. This chain joins TRBV7-6 and TRBJ2-2, with TRBD1 matching over 10 bases. The CDR3 spans 17 residues. With 5 bases clipped from V and 3 bases from J, the junction kept 9 bases outside the gene matches. Germline lookup yields CDR1 SGHVS and CDR2 FNYEAQ. The CDR3 bases are TGTGCCAGCAGCCCTAGGGGGACAGGGGCGGACACCGGGGAGCTGTTTTTT. As protein: CASSPRGTGADTGELFF.

This clonotype was observed a few times. The chain employs TRBV7-9 and TRBJ1-1, with D unresolved. V was shortened by 5 bases and J by 6 bases, with 7 bases between the two germline ends. Per the germline V gene, CDR1 is SEHNR and CDR2 is FQNEAQ (reference sequence). The CDR3 totals 11 residues. The CDR3 loop reads CASSTGAEAFF. The CDR3 DNA reads TGTGCCAGCAGCACGGGAGCTGAAGCTTTCTTT.

This clonotype appeared a few times. V and J are TRBV5-1 and TRBJ1-5, with TRBD1 as a possible D gene (5 bases). V lost 0 bases to trimming and J lost 7 bases, with 14 bases between them. This CDR3 has 15 amino acids. Germline values: CDR1 SGHRS, CDR2 YFSETQ. For the CDR3, the DNA is TGCGCCAGCAGCTTGGCACCTACTGGGGGACAGCCCCAGCATTTT. This translates into CASSLAPTGGQPQHF.

The chain employs TRBV7-9 and TRBJ1-5, with unresolved D. Germline V gives CDR1 SEHNR, CDR2 FQNEAQ (reference sequence). V was shortened by 3 bases and J by 5 bases, with 5 bases between the two germline ends. The CDR3 length is 12 residues. The CDR3 DNA reads TGTGCCAGCAGCTTGCCTGATCAGCCCCAGCATTTT. Its translation is CASSLPDQPQHF.

The table lists this clonotype with a few counts. This chain links TRBV20-1 with TRBJ2-7; no clear D. Trimming pared 0 bases from V and 3 bases from J, leaving 15 bases between. Looked up from germline, CDR1 is DFQATT and CDR2 is SNEGSKA (reference sequence). CDR3 size: 15 residues. CDR3 protein: CSARDPAEDGYEQYF. DNA of the CDR3: TGCAGTGCTAGAGACCCCGCTGAGGACGGCTACGAGCAGTACTTC.

Many counts were recorded for this clonotype. The chain links TRBV10-3 to TRBJ1-2, with TRBD1 as a possible D gene (5 bases). The CDR3 runs 15 residues. Germline V gives CDR1 ENHRY, CDR2 SYGVKD. V was clipped by 0 bases and J by 7 bases, with 15 bases between them. The CDR3, as DNA: TGTGCCATCAGTGAGTCATTGTGGCAGGGCGGTGGCTACACCTTC. Its protein is CAISESLWQGGGYTF.

At least ten counts were recorded for this clonotype. This chain links TRBV4-3 with TRBJ2-2; no firm D call. This CDR3 contains 16 residues. Germline V gene lookup returns CDR1 LGHNA and CDR2 YSLEER. Trimming pared 0 bases from V and 1 base from J, leaving 9 bases between. CDR3 amino acids: CASSQDRSENTGELFF. The DNA of the CDR3 is TGCGCCAGCAGCCAAGATAGGAGCGAGAACACCGGGGAGCTGTTTTTT.

This clonotype was counted between two and nine times. This chain uses TRBV20-1 with TRBJ1-3, with D unresolved. The length of the CDR3 is 14 residues. The germline gives CDR1 DFQATT, CDR2 SNEGSKA (reference sequence). Trimming left V 3 bases short and J 0 bases short, with 9 bases between. CDR3 nucleotide sequence: TGCAGTGCTAGGGCCCCCAGCTCTGGAAACACCATATATTTT. Amino acid sequence: CSARAPSSGNTIYF.

V gene TRBV4-2 combines with J gene TRBJ2-1; the match to TRBD1 covers 9 bases. The trim removed 0 bases at V and 6 bases at J, leaving 3 bases unmatched. Germline CDR1 is LGHNA and CDR2 is YNFKEQ. The CDR3 is 15 amino acids. This CDR3 is CASSQETTGGNEQFF. CDR3 DNA sequence: TGTGCCAGCAGCCAAGAAACGACAGGGGGCAATGAGCAGTTCTTC.

This clonotype was picked up many times. The chain recombines TRBV5-1 with TRBJ1-2; the match to TRBD1 covers 7 bases. The CDR3 runs 13 residues. With 4 bases clipped from V and 6 bases from J, the junction kept 6 bases outside the gene matches. Germline V gene lookup returns CDR1 SGHRS and CDR2 YFSETQ. CDR3 in DNA: TGCGCCAGCAGCGCAGACAGGGTTGATGGCTACACCTTC. This encodes CASSADRVDGYTF.

The CDR3 DNA follows: TGTGCCAGCAGTTACTCGACATCGACACAAGAGACCCAGTACTTC. Amino acids: CASSYSTSTQETQYF. The V call is TRBV6-2 or TRBV6-3, the J call TRBJ2-5; D not certain. This CDR3 is 15 amino acids long. The ends were cut back, 0 bases at V and 2 bases at J, with 10 bases in the middle. Germline CDR1 is MNHEY and CDR2 is SVGEGT.

This clonotype was counted between two and nine times. DNA of the CDR3: TGTGCCAGCAGCACCAGGGGACAGCCAGATACGCAGTATTTT. The encoded protein is CASSTRGQPDTQYF. The rearrangement links TRBV9 to TRBJ2-3; TRBD1 matches at 7 bases. CDR1 and CDR2 (germline): SGDLS, YYNGEE. The CDR3 sequence is 14 residues long. Germline trimming cut 4 bases from V and 4 bases from J; bases unmatched to any gene: 6.

This clonotype showed up just a few times. This chain joins TRBV20-1 and TRBJ1-1; 10 bases fit TRBD1. V lost 1 base to trimming and J lost 4 bases; unmatched junction nucleotides: 0. The CDR3 length is 13 residues. CDR1 is DFQATT and CDR2 is SNEGSKA in the germline V gene (reference sequence). Here the CDR3 reads CSARGTGGTEAFF. The CDR3, as DNA: TGCAGTGCTAGAGGGACAGGGGGCACTGAAGCTTTCTTT.

The chain carries TRBV11-2 and TRBJ2-5, with 8 positions matching TRBD2. Trimming took 5 bases from V and 4 from J; bases not matched to a gene: 9. Germline V gene lookup returns CDR1 SGHAT and CDR2 FQNNGV. CDR3 length: 15 amino acids. CDR3 nucleotides: TGTGCCAGCAGCGGCGCCGGGGGGGCCGGAGAGACCCAGTACTTC. Translating gives CASSGAGGAGETQYF.

The chain uses TRBV6-1 and TRBJ2-1, with unresolved D. CDR3 size: 14 residues. The germline V gene has CDR1 MNHNS and CDR2 SASEGT. The ends were cut back, 8 bases at V and 6 bases at J, with 17 bases in the middle. The DNA for the CDR3 is TGTGCCAGCTCGGCCTACACGGCGGTCAATGAGCAGTTCTTC. Protein: CASSAYTAVNEQFF.

The rearrangement joins TRBV5-1 to TRBJ2-1; 15 nucleotides line up with TRBD2. The CDR3 totals 14 residues. Per germline, CDR1 SGHRS and CDR2 YFSETQ. V dropped 4 bases and J dropped 10; count of bases not matched to a gene: 3. Here the CDR3 reads CASSPGTSGGEQFF. CDR3 nucleotides: TGCGCCAGCAGCCCGGGGACTAGCGGGGGGGAGCAGTTCTTC. Filled out from reference TRBV5-1 and TRBJ2-1, the complete variable domain reads KAGVTQTPRYLIKTRGQQVTLSCSPISGHRSVSWYQQTPGQGLQFLFEYFSETQRNKGNFPGRFSGRQFSNSRSEMNVSTLELGDSALYLCASSPGTSGGEQFFGPGTRLTVL.

This clonotype was observed a few times. The genes are TRBV7-9 and TRBJ2-1; D gene ambiguous. The CDR3 is 15 residues long. The V gene lost 6 bases and the J gene lost 3 bases, with 15 bases spanning the gap. Looked up from germline, CDR1 is SEHNR and CDR2 is FQNEAQ (reference sequence). This CDR3 is CASSVRQSFYNEQFF. The CDR3 nucleotides are TGTGCCAGCAGTGTCCGGCAGTCTTTCTACAATGAGCAGTTCTTC.

The chain carries TRBV12-3 or TRBV12-4 and TRBJ2-2, with D perhaps TRBD2 (6 bases). Trimming took 5 bases from V and 1 from J, leaving 17 bases between them. The CDR3 covers 17 residues. In DNA form, the CDR3 reads TGTGCCAGCAGTGTTATCCGGGACTTTAGGAACACCGGGGAGCTGTTTTTT. Residues: CASSVIRDFRNTGELFF.

This clonotype was recorded a few times. The gene calls are TRBV4-3 and TRBJ1-1; TRBD1 aligns across 9 bases. The V gene's germline CDR1 is LGHNA and CDR2 YSLEER. Trimming cost V 8 bases and J 2 bases; bases outside gene matches: 6. There are 14 residues in the CDR3. CDR3 nucleotide sequence: TGCGCCAGCGGTTATACAGGGGGCAACACTGAAGCTTTCTTT. It yields the protein CASGYTGGNTEAFF.

This CDR3 reads CAISSGDFPYEQYF. The CDR3 DNA is TGTGCCATCAGTTCCGGGGACTTTCCCTACGAGCAGTACTTC. The chain employs TRBV10-3 and TRBJ2-7; maybe TRBD2 (6 bases). Between the trimmed V and J ends, which lost 5 bases and 2 bases, there was a span of 13 bases. This CDR3 region has 14 residues. The germline CDR1 and CDR2 sequences are ENHRY and SYGVKD.

This clonotype turned up a few times. The chain is built from TRBV4-3 and TRBJ2-1; D possibly matches TRBD1 or TRBD2 (6 bases each). The CDR3 covers 16 residues. The V gene lost 1 base and the J gene lost 10 bases, with 20 bases spanning the gap. Germline loops: CDR1 LGHNA, CDR2 YSLEER. The chain's CDR3 is CASSQGLGQNNREQFF. CDR3 bases: TGCGCCAGCAGCCAAGGACTAGGACAGAACAATAGGGAGCAGTTCTTC.

A few counts support this clonotype. The rearrangement links TRBV5-5 to TRBJ2-1; a weak D match, TRBD1 (6 bases). The germline gives CDR1 SGHKS, CDR2 YYEKEE (reference sequence). Trimming left V 3 bases short and J 1 base short, with 11 bases between. This CDR3 has 15 amino acids. Written as DNA, the CDR3 is TGTGCCAGCAGCTGGGGGCTACCTTCCTACAATGAGCAGTTCTTC. As protein: CASSWGLPSYNEQFF.

This clonotype was counted only a few times. CDR3 DNA: TGTGCCACGGCCGAGCGCCCTTCCTACGAGCAGTACTTC. Amino acid sequence: CATAERPSYEQYF. The chain combines TRBV12-3 or TRBV12-4 with TRBJ2-7; no clear D. The CDR3 has 13 residues. Trimming took 10 bases from V and 1 from J, leaving 14 bases between them.

This clonotype appeared many times. This chain joins TRBV4-1 and TRBJ2-1, with D unresolved. V was pared by 0 bases and J by 3 bases, with 12 bases between. The germline gives CDR1 MGHRA, CDR2 YSYEKL. This CDR3 is 16 amino acids long. CDR3 bases: TGCGCCAGCAGCCAAGATGGGCACAACAGCTACAATGAGCAGTTCTTC. Protein sequence: CASSQDGHNSYNEQFF.

This clonotype was counted between two and nine times. The chain recombines TRBV6-6 with TRBJ2-3; the D is unclear. V lost 10 bases and J lost 6, with 14 bases in between. Per the germline V gene, CDR1 is MNHNY and CDR2 is SVGAGI (reference sequence). This CDR3 region has 12 residues. The DNA for the CDR3 is TGTGCCATCTCGCTAATGGAGGATACGCAGTATTTT. This translates into CAISLMEDTQYF.